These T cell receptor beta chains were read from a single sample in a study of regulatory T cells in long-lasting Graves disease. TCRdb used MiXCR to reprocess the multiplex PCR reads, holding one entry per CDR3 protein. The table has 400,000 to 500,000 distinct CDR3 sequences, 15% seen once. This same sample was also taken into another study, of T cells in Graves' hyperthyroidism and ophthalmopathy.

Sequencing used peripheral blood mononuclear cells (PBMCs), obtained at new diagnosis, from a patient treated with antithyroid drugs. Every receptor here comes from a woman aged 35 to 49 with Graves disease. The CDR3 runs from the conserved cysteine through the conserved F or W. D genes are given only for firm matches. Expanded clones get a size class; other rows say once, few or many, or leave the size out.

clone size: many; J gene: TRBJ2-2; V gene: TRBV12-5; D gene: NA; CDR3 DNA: TGTGCTAGTGGCCTTATCAGGGAGAACACCGGGGAGCTGTTTTTT; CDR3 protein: CASGLIRENTGELFF
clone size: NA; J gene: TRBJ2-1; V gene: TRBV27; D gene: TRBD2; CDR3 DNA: TGTGCCAGCAGTCAGACTAGCGGGAGGGCCGTTGAGCAGTTCTTC; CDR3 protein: CASSQTSGRAVEQFF
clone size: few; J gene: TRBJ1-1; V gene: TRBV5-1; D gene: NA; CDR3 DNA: TGCGCCAGCAGCGAACACGGGGTGAACACTGAAGCTTTCTTT; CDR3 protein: CASSEHGVNTEAFF
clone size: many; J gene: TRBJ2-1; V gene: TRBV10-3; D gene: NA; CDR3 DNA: TGTGCCATCAGTGATACCGGTGCAGGGTCAGGTAATGAGCAGTTCTTC; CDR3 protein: CAISDTGAGSGNEQFF
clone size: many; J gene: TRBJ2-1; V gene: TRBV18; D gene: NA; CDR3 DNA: TGTGCCAGCTCACCACGGACGGATGGGACCGATGAGCAGTTCTTC; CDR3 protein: CASSPRTDGTDEQFF
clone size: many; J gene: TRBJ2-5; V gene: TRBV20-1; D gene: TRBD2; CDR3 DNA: TGCAGTGCTAGCCCGTTACCGGGACTAGCTATAGAAGAGACCCAGTACTTC; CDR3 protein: CSASPLPGLAIEETQYF
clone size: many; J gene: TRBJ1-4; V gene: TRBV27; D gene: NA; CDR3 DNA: TGTGCCAGCAGTCGGTCCCCCCCCACAGCAGCTGGAGGGGAAAAACTGTTTTTT; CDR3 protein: CASSRSPPTAAGGEKLFF
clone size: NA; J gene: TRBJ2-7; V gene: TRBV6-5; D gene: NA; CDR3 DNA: TGTGCCAGCGGTTACGCCATAGGGATCGGCGAGCAGTACTTC; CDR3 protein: CASGYAIGIGEQYF
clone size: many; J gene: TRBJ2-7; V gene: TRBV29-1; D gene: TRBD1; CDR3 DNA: TGCAGCGTTGAGGACCCCGGGACAGGCTCCTACGAGCAGTACTTC; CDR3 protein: CSVEDPGTGSYEQYF
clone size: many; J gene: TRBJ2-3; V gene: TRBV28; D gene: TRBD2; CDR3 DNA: TGTGCCAGCAGTCCGGGGACTAGCGGGAGTGGCACAGATACGCAGTATTTT; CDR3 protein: CASSPGTSGSGTDTQYF
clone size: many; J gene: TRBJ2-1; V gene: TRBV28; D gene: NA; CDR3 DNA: TGTGCCAGCAGTTCTGGACAGACCGAGCAGTTCTTC; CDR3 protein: CASSSGQTEQFF
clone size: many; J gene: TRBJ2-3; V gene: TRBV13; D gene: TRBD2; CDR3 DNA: TGTGCCAGCAGCTTCGGGACTAGCGGGAGGACTAGCACAGATACGCAGTATTTT; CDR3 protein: CASSFGTSGRTSTDTQYF
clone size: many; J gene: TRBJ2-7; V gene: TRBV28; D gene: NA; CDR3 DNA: TGTGCCAGCAGTTCTTGGAGGGACTTAGCCGAGCAGTACTTC; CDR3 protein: CASSSWRDLAEQYF
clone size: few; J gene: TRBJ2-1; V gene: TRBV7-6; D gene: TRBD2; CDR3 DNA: TGTGCCAGCAGCCCAGATCCGGGACTAGGTTGGGAGCAGTTCTTC; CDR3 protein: CASSPDPGLGWEQFF
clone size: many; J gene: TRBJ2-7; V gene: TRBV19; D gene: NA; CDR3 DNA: TGTGCCAGTAGTCCCCTCGGACGGAACAGGGCCCCTCAATACGAGCAGTACTTC; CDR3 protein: CASSPLGRNRAPQYEQYF
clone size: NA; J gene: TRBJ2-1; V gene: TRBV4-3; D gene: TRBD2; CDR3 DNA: TGCGCCAGCAGCCAAGGTAATAGCGGGATCAATGAGCAGTTCTTC; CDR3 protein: CASSQGNSGINEQFF
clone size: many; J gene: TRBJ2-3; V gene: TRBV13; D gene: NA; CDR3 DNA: TGTGCCAGCAGCTTATGGGCAGGGGAAGATACGCAGTATTTT; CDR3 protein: CASSLWAGEDTQYF
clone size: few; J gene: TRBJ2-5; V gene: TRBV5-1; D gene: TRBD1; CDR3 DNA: TGCGCCAGCAGCTACGGACAGGAAGAGACCCAGTACTTC; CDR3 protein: CASSYGQEETQYF
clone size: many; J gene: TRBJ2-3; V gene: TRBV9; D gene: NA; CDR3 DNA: TGTGCCAGCAGCGTCCAAGCGACCCACACAGATACGCAGTATTTT; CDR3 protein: CASSVQATHTDTQYF
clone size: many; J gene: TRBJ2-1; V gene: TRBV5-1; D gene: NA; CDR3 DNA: TGCGCCAGCAGCTTGGACGGGACCCCGGTTCCTCAGTTCTTC; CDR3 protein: CASSLDGTPVPQFF
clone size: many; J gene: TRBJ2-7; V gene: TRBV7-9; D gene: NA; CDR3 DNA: TGTGCCAGCAGCCCCACCGGTCGCTCCTACGAGCAGTACTTC; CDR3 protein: CASSPTGRSYEQYF
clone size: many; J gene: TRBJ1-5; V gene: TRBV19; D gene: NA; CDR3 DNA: TGTGCCAGTAGTATCGGGTTTCGACAGCCCCAGCATTTT; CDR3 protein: CASSIGFRQPQHF
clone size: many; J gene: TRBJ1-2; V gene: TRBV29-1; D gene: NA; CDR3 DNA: TGCAGCGTTGAAAACCTAGGTTATAACTATGGCTACACCTTC; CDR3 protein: CSVENLGYNYGYTF
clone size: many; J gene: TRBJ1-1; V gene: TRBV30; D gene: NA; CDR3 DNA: TGTGCCTGGGACGGGGGCAACACTGAAGCTTTCTTT; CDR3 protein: CAWDGGNTEAFF
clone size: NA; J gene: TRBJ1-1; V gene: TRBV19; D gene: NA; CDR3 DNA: TGTGCCAGTAGTCTCACAGGGTATTTTACTGAAGCTTTCTTT; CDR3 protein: CASSLTGYFTEAFF
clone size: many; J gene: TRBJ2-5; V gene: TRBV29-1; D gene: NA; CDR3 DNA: TGCAGCGTTGAAGATCATGGCAGGGTAAAGACCCAGTACTTC; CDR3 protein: CSVEDHGRVKTQYF
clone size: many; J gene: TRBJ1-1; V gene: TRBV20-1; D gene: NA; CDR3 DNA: TGCAGTGCTAGGGGACACTGGAACACTGAAGCTTTCTTT; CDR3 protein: CSARGHWNTEAFF
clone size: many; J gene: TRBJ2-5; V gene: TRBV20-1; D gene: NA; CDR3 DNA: TGCAGTGTATTTAAGCCCGGGACTCTCAATGACGGAGAGACCCAGTACTTC; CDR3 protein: CSVFKPGTLNDGETQYF
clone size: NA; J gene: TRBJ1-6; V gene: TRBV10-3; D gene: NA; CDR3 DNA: TGCGCCATCAGTGAGTCGGGACAAGGGGAGGGTTCACCCCTCCACTTT; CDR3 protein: CAISESGQGEGSPLHF
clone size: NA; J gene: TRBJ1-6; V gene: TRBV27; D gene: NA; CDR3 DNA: TGTGCCAGCAGTTTCCAGGAGAATTCACCCCTCCACTTT; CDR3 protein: CASSFQENSPLHF
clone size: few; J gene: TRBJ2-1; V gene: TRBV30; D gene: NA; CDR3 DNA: TGTGCCTGGAGTCGCCGGGGTGGTGAGCAGTTCTTC; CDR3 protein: CAWSRRGGEQFF
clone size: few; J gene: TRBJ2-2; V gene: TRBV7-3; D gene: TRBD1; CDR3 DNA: TGTGCCAGCAGCACGGGACAGAACTCCGCGAACACCGGGGAGCTGTTTTTT; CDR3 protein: CASSTGQNSANTGELFF
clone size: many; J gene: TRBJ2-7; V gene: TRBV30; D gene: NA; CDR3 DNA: TGTGCCAGTGGAGTTAATGGCGAAGGCGAGCAGTACTTC; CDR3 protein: CASGVNGEGEQYF
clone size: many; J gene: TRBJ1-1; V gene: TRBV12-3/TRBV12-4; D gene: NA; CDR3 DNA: TGTGCCAGCAGTGTCAGGGTCCCGAACACTGAAGCTTTCTTT; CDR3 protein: CASSVRVPNTEAFF
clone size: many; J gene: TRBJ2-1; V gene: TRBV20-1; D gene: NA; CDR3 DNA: TGCAGTGCAAACCCTTTGGGGCTCTCCTACAATGAGCAGTTCTTC; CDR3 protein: CSANPLGLSYNEQFF
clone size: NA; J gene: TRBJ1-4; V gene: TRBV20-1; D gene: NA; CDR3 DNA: TGCAGTGCTGACCGACGGGGTGAAAAACTGTTTTTT; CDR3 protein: CSADRRGEKLFF
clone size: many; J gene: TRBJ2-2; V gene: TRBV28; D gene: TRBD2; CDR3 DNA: TGTGCCAGCAGCCTATTAGCGGGACACAACACCGGGGAGCTGTTTTTT; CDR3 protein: CASSLLAGHNTGELFF
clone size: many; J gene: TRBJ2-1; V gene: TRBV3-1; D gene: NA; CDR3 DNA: TGTGCCAGCAGCCAAGCCTTAGCCGTAGCTGGCGAGCAGTTCTTC; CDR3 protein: CASSQALAVAGEQFF